Described below is a single T cell receptor (beta chain) sequence and its context. Its antigen is undetermined. The sample is drawn from a study of OX40 agonist ivuxolimab in advanced cancers. The overall study: Of mixed ages from about 23 to 85 and averaging around 60 years, the group was more than 65% male. The eligibility criteria allowed prior anti-PD-1, anti-PD-L1 or anti-CTLA-4 therapy, and 40% had some.

Assay: immunoSEQ multiplex PCR; the TCRdb copy retains only in-frame clones and omits some. The data contain about 79,000 clones, 84% of them singletons. Study results and caveats: On average, CD8+ T cells had more expanded clones than CD4+.

V dropped 1 base and J dropped 2 bases, with 6 bases sitting between them. Germline V CDR1 and CDR2: MNHNS, SASEGT. There are 13 residues in the CDR3. The sampling schedule covered blood at baseline, cycle 4 day 1, and cycle 7 day 1. This TCR was recovered from an adult with an advanced solid tumor such as melanoma, head and neck, liver or kidney cancer. The chain uses TRBV6-1 and TRBJ2-7; D is uncertain. The input for sequencing was CD4+ or CD8+ T cells sorted from blood, taken in a trial of the OX40 agonist ivuxolimab. CDR3 bases: TGTGCCAGCAGTGAAGAGGGTCCCTACGAGCAGTACTTC. This translates into CASSEEGPYEQYF.